These 30 T cell receptor beta chains were all obtained from the same sample, sequenced in a study of cytomegalovirus exposure and HLA in healthy donors. PCR employed 60 Vbeta and 13 Jbeta primers. Libraries were prepared by immunoSEQ multiplex PCR; TCRdb keeps only in-frame clonotypes and omits some of them. The sample has about 210,000 clones; about 79% are singletons. Sequencing input: PBMCs. The source is a male donor in good health and CMV-seronegative.

This clone was detected only once. The same CDR3 arises from other DNA sequences in this sample as well. V is TRBV6-5 and J is TRBJ1-2; the match to TRBD1 covers 7 bases. In germline, CDR1 is MNHEY, CDR2 SVGAGI. V dropped 6 bases and J dropped 2; count of bases not matched to a gene: 6. The CDR3 has 14 amino acids. CDR3 protein: CASSLGTANYGYTF. The DNA of the CDR3 is TGTGCCAGCAGCCTAGGGACAGCCAACTATGGCTACACCTTC.

This chain uses TRBV7-2 with TRBJ1-1; weak D call: TRBD1 (5 bases). The CDR3 is 16 amino acids. Looked up from germline, CDR1 is SGHTA and CDR2 is FQGNSA. The ends were cut back, 0 bases at V and 1 base at J, with 12 bases in the middle. The CDR3 loop reads CASSLARGRANTEAFF. CDR3 sequence (DNA): TGTGCCAGCAGCTTAGCGCGGGGCAGGGCGAACACTGAAGCTTTCTTT.

This chain links TRBV11-3 with TRBJ2-2; D ambiguous. Trimming cost V 1 base and J 2 bases, with 8 bases left between them. The CDR3 is made up of 15 amino acids. Per the germline V gene, CDR1 is SGHNT and CDR2 is YENEEA. The CDR3 nucleotides read TGTGCCAGCAGCTTAGTAGGCGGAAACACCGGGGAGCTGTTTTTT. Translation gives CASSLVGGNTGELFF. The entire variable domain, with the rest obtained from reference TRBV11-3 and TRBJ2-2, is as follows: EAGVVQSPRYKIIEKKQPVAFWCNPISGHNTLYWYLQNLGQGPELLIRYENEEAVDDSQLPKDRFSAERLKGVDSTLKIQPAELGDSAVYLCASSLVGGNTGELFFGEGSRLTVL.

V gene TRBV18 combines with J gene TRBJ2-3; D ambiguous. CDR3 length: 13 amino acids. The germline V gene has CDR1 KGHSH and CDR2 LQKENI. Trimming removed 6 bases at V and 3 bases at J, with 10 bases between. This CDR3 is CASSPPRTDTQYF. The CDR3, as DNA: TGTGCCAGCTCCCCTCCTCGTACAGATACGCAGTATTTT.

The chain uses TRBV10-3 and TRBJ2-2; weak D call: TRBD2 (6 bases). CDR3 length: 14 residues. Trimming shortened V by 5 bases and J by 2 bases, and 9 bases separated the two germline ends. CDR1 is ENHRY, CDR2 SYGVKD, per germline. The CDR3 reads CAISSGLNTGELFF. The CDR3 DNA is TGTGCCATCAGTTCGGGACTCAACACCGGGGAGCTGTTTTTT.

The chain recombines TRBV6-5 with TRBJ2-5; D is uncertain. CDR1 MNHEY and CDR2 SVGAGI come from the germline V gene. CDR3 length: 15 amino acids. V gave up 0 bases and J gave up 5 bases, with 13 bases separating them. CDR3 coding DNA: TGTGCCAGCAGTTACTCGCCAGAAAAATGGGAGACCCAGTACTTC. Its translation is CASSYSPEKWETQYF.

The V gene is TRBV28, the J gene TRBJ1-4; 10 positions match TRBD1. Losses at the gene ends were 8 bases for V and 5 bases for J; bases not matched to a gene: 2. Germline V lookup: CDR1 MDHEN, CDR2 SYDVKM. CDR3 size: 13 residues. This CDR3 reads CASLDRGNEKLFF. In DNA, the CDR3 is TGTGCCAGCCTGGACAGGGGGAATGAAAAACTGTTTTTT.

This CDR3 reads CASSLGLATGELFF. The CDR3 nucleotides are TGCGCCAGCAGCTTGGGTCTAGCCACCGGGGAGCTGTTTTTT. The chain recombines TRBV5-1 with TRBJ2-2, with D possibly being TRBD2 (5 bases). The CDR3 consists of 14 residues. Germline CDR1 is SGHRS and CDR2 is YFSETQ. V was clipped by 0 bases and J by 4 bases, with 7 bases between them. The full variable domain, rest sourced from reference TRBV5-1 and TRBJ2-2, is KAGVTQTPRYLIKTRGQQVTLSCSPISGHRSVSWYQQTPGQGLQFLFEYFSETQRNKGNFPGRFSGRQFSNSRSEMNVSTLELGDSALYLCASSLGLATGELFFGEGSRLTVL.

The chain has TRBV5-8 and TRBJ2-3; D is perhaps TRBD1 (5 bases). CDR1 and CDR2 from the germline V gene are SGHTS and YDEGEE. The CDR3 length is 15 residues. Trimming took off 2 bases at V and 6 bases at J, with 16 bases between the two ends. CDR3 residues: CASSFGHAVADTQYF. The CDR3 DNA reads as TGTGCCAGCAGCTTCGGACACGCGGTGGCGGATACGCAGTATTTT. Combining the CDR3 with reference TRBV5-8 and TRBJ2-3 gives the whole variable domain EAGVTQSPTHLIKTRGQQATLRCSPISGHTSVYWYQQALGLGLQFLLWYDEGEERNRGNFPPRFSGRQFPNYSSELNVNALELEDSALYLCASSFGHAVADTQYFGPGTRLTVL.

This chain uses TRBV9 with TRBJ1-3; TRBD1 agrees at 8 bases. In germline, CDR1 is SGDLS, CDR2 YYNGEE. The CDR3 extends over 18 amino acids. The junction had 8 bases not matched to a gene; V was cut back by 0 bases and J by 0 bases. The DNA of the CDR3 is TGTGCCAGCAGCGTAGAACCGACAGGGGCGAACTCTGGAAACACCATATATTTT. Protein: CASSVEPTGANSGNTIYF.

The genes are TRBV19 and TRBJ1-1; possibly TRBD1 for D (6 bases). Between the trimmed V and J ends, which lost 2 bases and 1 base, there was a span of 11 bases. Germline lookup yields CDR1 LNHDA and CDR2 SQIVND (reference sequence). The CDR3 covers 15 residues. As DNA, the CDR3 is TGTGCCAGTAGTATAAGGGCGGGGGCGAACACTGAAGCTTTCTTT. It specifies CASSIRAGANTEAFF.

The gene calls are TRBV15 and TRBJ2-1, with D perhaps matching TRBD1 (6 bases). This CDR3 contains 14 residues. Deletions cut 5 bases from V and 2 bases from J, with 10 bases between. Germline CDR1 LNHNV, CDR2 YYDKDF (reference sequence). CDR3 residues: CATSGAGAYNEQFF. In DNA form, the CDR3 reads TGTGCCACCAGCGGCGCAGGGGCCTACAATGAGCAGTTCTTC.

This chain links TRBV19 with TRBJ2-1, with D perhaps matching TRBD2 (5 bases). V dropped 6 bases and J dropped 0 bases, with 9 bases sitting between them. Per germline, CDR1 LNHDA and CDR2 SQIVND (reference sequence). The CDR3 is made up of 14 amino acids. Here the CDR3 DNA reads TGTGCCAGTAGGGAGCGGAGCTCCTACAATGAGCAGTTCTTC. This encodes CASRERSSYNEQFF.

V and J are TRBV4-3 and TRBJ1-4; TRBD1 is a possible D gene (6 bases). From germline, CDR1 is LGHNA and CDR2 YSLEER. Trimming removed 3 bases from V and 2 bases from J, with 10 bases in between. This CDR3 is built from 15 residues. The CDR3: CASSQRTATNEKLFF. The CDR3 coding sequence is TGCGCCAGCAGCCAGAGGACAGCGACTAATGAAAAACTGTTTTTT.

V usage is TRBV2 and J usage is TRBJ1-1; D ambiguous. V was shortened by 2 bases and J by 5 bases, with 9 bases between the two germline ends. There are 13 residues in the CDR3. Germline V gene lookup returns CDR1 SNHLY and CDR2 FYNNEI. DNA for the CDR3: TGTGCCAGCAGTGAACAAGAGGGTACTGAAGCTTTCTTT. Translated, it gives CASSEQEGTEAFF. The full variable domain, with the rest looked up from reference TRBV2 and TRBJ1-1, is EPEVTQTPSHQVTQMGQEVILRCVPISNHLYFYWYRQILGQKVEFLVSFYNNEISEKSEIFDDQFSVERPDGSNFTLKIRSTKLEDSAMYFCASSEQEGTEAFFGQGTRLTVV.

The V gene is TRBV5-5, the J gene TRBJ2-1, with a weak D call TRBD2 (6 bases). The CDR3 has 15 amino acids. V was shortened by 1 base and J by 1 base, with 9 bases between the two germline ends. The germline V gene has CDR1 SGHKS and CDR2 YYEKEE (reference sequence). For the CDR3, the DNA is TGTGCCAGCAGCTTGATGGCGGGATCCTACAATGAGCAGTTCTTC. It yields the protein CASSLMAGSYNEQFF.

The chain employs TRBV4-3 and TRBJ2-1; 9 positions match TRBD2. CDR3 length: 15 residues. Trimming at V came to 4 bases and at J to 5 bases, leaving 6 bases not matched to a gene. The germline V gene encodes CDR1 LGHNA and CDR2 YSLEER. CDR3 in amino acids: CASSRSTSGNNEQFF. CDR3 nucleotides: TGCGCCAGCAGCCGGTCGACTAGCGGCAACAATGAGCAGTTCTTC.

This chain links TRBV19 with TRBJ2-3, with D possibly matching TRBD2 (6 bases). Trimming pared 6 bases from V and 5 bases from J, leaving 12 bases between. This CDR3 spans 13 amino acids. Germline V gene lookup returns CDR1 LNHDA and CDR2 SQIVND (reference sequence). CDR3 amino acids: CASREGFRDTQYF. The CDR3 DNA reads as TGTGCCAGTAGGGAGGGATTTCGAGATACGCAGTATTTT.

This clone was seen only once. In the same sample, other DNA sequences code for this CDR3. The CDR3 sequence: CASSPGLASYNEQFF. Written as DNA, the CDR3 is TGTGCCAGCAGTCCGGGACTAGCGTCCTACAATGAGCAGTTCTTC. The chain couples TRBV27 to TRBJ2-1; 10 bases are a match to TRBD2. The CDR3 is made up of 15 amino acids. Germline CDR1 is MNHEY and CDR2 is SMNVEV (reference sequence). J gave up 1 base and V 5 bases, and 2 bases lay outside the gene matches.

CDR3 sequence: CASSYSGPEAFF. The CDR3 DNA reads TGTGCCAGCAGTTACTCGGGGCCTGAAGCTTTCTTT. The chain has TRBV6-5 and TRBJ1-1; a possible D gene is TRBD1 (5 bases). Trimming removed 0 bases at V and 6 bases at J, with 5 bases between. This CDR3 is built from 12 residues. The V gene's germline CDR1 is MNHEY and CDR2 SVGAGI.

The chain links TRBV19 to TRBJ1-5, with 7 bases lining up with TRBD1. V lost 7 bases to trimming and J lost 5 bases; unmatched junction nucleotides: 14. The germline V gene has CDR1 LNHDA and CDR2 SQIVND (reference sequence). The CDR3 is made up of 16 amino acids. This chain's CDR3 is CASKGARGVSHQPQHF. The CDR3, as DNA: TGTGCCAGTAAGGGGGCCAGGGGGGTTTCCCATCAGCCCCAGCATTTT.

CDR3 sequence reads: CASSLGSGIYNEQFF. The CDR3, as DNA: TGTGCCAGCAGCTTAGGTAGCGGTATATACAATGAGCAGTTCTTC. This sequence joins TRBV11-1 and TRBJ2-1; D possibly corresponds to TRBD2 (6 bases). V lost 1 base and J lost 4, with 11 bases in between. The CDR3 sequence is 15 residues long. CDR1 SGHAT and CDR2 FQDESV come from the germline V gene (reference sequence).

Here the CDR3 DNA reads TGCGCCAGCAGCTTGGGACTAGCGGGGATGAGCACAGATACGCAGTATTTT. Translated: CASSLGLAGMSTDTQYF. The J gene is TRBJ2-3, the V gene TRBV5-1; 11 bases are a match to TRBD2. CDR1 SGHRS and CDR2 YFSETQ come from the germline V gene. This CDR3 comprises 17 residues. V shed 0 bases, J shed 0 bases, and the junction held 3 bases outside the gene matches.

The genes are TRBV2 and TRBJ2-1, with a weak D call TRBD1 (6 bases). V lost 4 bases and J 4 bases, leaving 8 bases between the germline ends. The CDR3 totals 13 residues. The germline gives CDR1 SNHLY, CDR2 FYNNEI. This chain's CDR3 is CASSVDRYNEQFF. CDR3 coding DNA: TGTGCCAGCAGTGTTGACAGGTACAATGAGCAGTTCTTC.

The rearrangement links TRBV14 to TRBJ1-1; a weak D match, TRBD1 (5 bases). CDR3 length: 12 amino acids. Germline V gene sequence: CDR1 SGHDN, CDR2 FVKESK. The V end was cut by 4 bases, the J end by 11 bases, with 14 bases between. The CDR3 sequence is CASSPGAPGAFF. CDR3 nucleotides: TGTGCCAGCAGCCCTGGGGCCCCTGGGGCTTTCTTT.

This clone was found a few times. The CDR3 DNA is TGTGCCAGTCGGAAGAAGGGGGCTGACAATGAGCAGTTCTTC. Translated, it gives CASRKKGADNEQFF. The chain is built from TRBV19 and TRBJ2-1; 7 bases are a match to TRBD1. J lost 5 bases, V lost 8 bases, and 9 bases had no gene match. Per germline, CDR1 LNHDA and CDR2 SQIVND (reference sequence). The CDR3 runs 14 residues.

The V gene is TRBV27, the J gene TRBJ2-7; 11 bases line up with TRBD1. J gave up 7 bases and V 3 bases, and 5 bases lay outside the gene matches. The germline CDR1 and CDR2 sequences are MNHEY and SMNVEV (reference sequence). The CDR3 spans 14 residues. In nucleotides, the CDR3 is TGTGCCAGCAGTTTTGGACAGGGGGCGCTTGAGCAGTACTTC. Its protein is CASSFGQGALEQYF.

The rearrangement links TRBV6-5 to TRBJ1-2, with TRBD1 matching 7 bases. Germline CDR1 MNHEY, CDR2 SVGAGI. V shed 7 bases, J shed 8 bases, and the junction held 10 bases outside the gene matches. The CDR3 length is 13 residues. In DNA form, the CDR3 reads TGTGCCAGCATCACCCCAGGGACAGACGGCTACACCTTC. Its protein product is CASITPGTDGYTF.

V and J are TRBV7-2 and TRBJ2-3, with D unresolved. CDR3 length: 14 residues. V was shortened by 5 bases and J by 1 base, with 10 bases between the two germline ends. From germline, CDR1 is SGHTA and CDR2 FQGNSA. The chain's CDR3 is CASSPRSGTDTQYF. CDR3 DNA sequence: TGTGCCAGCAGCCCCCGGTCCGGCACAGATACGCAGTATTTT.

The sample holds one count of this clone. The J gene is TRBJ1-1, the V gene TRBV7-9; D is undetermined. V was cut by 0 bases and J by 4 bases, with 3 bases left in between. This CDR3 has 12 residues. The V gene's germline CDR1 is SEHNR and CDR2 FQNEAQ (reference sequence). The CDR3 here is CASSLALTEAFF. The CDR3 nucleotides are TGTGCCAGCAGCTTAGCCCTCACTGAAGCTTTCTTT.